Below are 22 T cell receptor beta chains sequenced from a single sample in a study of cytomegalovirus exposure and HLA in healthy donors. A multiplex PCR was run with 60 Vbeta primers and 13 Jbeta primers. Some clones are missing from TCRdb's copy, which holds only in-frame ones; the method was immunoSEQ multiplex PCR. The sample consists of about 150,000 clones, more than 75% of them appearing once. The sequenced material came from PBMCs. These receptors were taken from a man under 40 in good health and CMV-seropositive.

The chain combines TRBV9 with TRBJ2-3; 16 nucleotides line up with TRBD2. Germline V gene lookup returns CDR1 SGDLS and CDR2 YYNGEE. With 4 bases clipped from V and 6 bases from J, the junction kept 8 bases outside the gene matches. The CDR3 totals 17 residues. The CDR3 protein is CASSLGTSGGAYDTQYF. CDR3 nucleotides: TGTGCCAGCAGCCTCGGGACTAGCGGGGGGGCGTACGATACGCAGTATTTT.

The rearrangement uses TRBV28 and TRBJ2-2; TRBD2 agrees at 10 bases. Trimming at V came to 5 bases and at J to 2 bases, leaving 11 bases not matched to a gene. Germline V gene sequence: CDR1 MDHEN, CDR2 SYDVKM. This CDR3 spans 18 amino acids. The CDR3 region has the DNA TGTGCCAGCAGTACCTATCAACGACTAGCGGGTAACACCGGGGAGCTGTTTTTT. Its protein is CASSTYQRLAGNTGELFF.

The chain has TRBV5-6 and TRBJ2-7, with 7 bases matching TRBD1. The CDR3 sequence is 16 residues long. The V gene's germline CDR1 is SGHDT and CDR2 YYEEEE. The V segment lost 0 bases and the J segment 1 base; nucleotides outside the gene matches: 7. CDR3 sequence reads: CASSLASTGASYEQYF. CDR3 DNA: TGTGCCAGCAGCTTGGCCTCCACAGGGGCATCCTACGAGCAGTACTTC.

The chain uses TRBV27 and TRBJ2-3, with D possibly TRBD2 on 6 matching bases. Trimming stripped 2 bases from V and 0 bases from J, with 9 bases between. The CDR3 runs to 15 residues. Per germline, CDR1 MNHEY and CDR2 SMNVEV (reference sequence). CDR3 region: CASSLGLASTDTQYF. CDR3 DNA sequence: TGTGCCAGCAGTTTAGGTCTAGCGAGCACAGATACGCAGTATTTT.

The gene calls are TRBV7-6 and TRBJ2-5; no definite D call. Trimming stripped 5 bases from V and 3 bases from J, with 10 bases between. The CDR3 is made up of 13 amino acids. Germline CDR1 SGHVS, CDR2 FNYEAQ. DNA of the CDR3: TGTGCCAGCAGCCTCCGGTTCAAAGAGACCCAGTACTTC. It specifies CASSLRFKETQYF.

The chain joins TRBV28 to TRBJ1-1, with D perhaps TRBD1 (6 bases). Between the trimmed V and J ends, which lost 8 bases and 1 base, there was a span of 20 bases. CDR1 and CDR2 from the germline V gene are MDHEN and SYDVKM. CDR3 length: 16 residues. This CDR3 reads CASPPSLQGANTEAFF. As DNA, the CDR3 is TGTGCCAGCCCCCCGTCCCTACAGGGAGCGAACACTGAAGCTTTCTTT.

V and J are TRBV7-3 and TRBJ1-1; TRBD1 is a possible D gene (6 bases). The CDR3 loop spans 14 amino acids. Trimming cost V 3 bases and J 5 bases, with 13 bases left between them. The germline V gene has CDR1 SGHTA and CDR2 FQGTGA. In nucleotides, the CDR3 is TGTGCCAGCAGCTTGGGGGGCGGGGGAACTGAAGCTTTCTTT. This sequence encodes CASSLGGGGTEAFF.

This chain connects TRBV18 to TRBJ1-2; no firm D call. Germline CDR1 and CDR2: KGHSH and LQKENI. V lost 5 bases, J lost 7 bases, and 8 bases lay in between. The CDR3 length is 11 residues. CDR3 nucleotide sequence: TGTGCCAGCTCATACAGTGGTGGCTACACCTTC. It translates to CASSYSGGYTF.

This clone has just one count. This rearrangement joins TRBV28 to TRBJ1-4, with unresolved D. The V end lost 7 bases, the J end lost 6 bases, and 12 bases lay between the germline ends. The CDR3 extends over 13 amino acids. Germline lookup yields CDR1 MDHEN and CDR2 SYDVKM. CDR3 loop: CASTRISDEKLFF. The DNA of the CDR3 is TGTGCCAGCACTAGGATATCGGATGAAAAACTGTTTTTT. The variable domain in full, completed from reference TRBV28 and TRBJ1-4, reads DVKVTQSSRYLVKRTGEKVFLECVQDMDHENMFWYRQDPGLGLRLIYFSYDVKMKEKGDIPEGYSVSREKKERFSLILESASTNQTSMYLCASTRISDEKLFFGSGTQLSVL.

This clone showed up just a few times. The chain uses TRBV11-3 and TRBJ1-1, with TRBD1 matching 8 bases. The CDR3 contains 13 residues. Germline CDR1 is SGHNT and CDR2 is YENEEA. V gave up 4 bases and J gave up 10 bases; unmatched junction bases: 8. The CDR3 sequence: CASSYATGDPAFF. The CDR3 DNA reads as TGTGCCAGCAGCTATGCGACAGGGGATCCAGCTTTCTTT.

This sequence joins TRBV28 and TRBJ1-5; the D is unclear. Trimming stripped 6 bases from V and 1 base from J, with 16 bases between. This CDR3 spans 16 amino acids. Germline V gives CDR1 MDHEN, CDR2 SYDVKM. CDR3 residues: CASSPSGIRSNQPQHF. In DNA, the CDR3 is TGTGCCAGCAGCCCTTCCGGGATCCGAAGCAATCAGCCCCAGCATTTT.

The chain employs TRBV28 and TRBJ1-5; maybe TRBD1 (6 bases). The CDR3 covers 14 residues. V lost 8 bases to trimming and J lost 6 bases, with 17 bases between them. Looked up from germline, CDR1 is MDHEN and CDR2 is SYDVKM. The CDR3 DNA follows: TGTGCCAGCGGCCTACAGGGACGTTTTCAGCCCCAGCATTTT. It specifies CASGLQGRFQPQHF.

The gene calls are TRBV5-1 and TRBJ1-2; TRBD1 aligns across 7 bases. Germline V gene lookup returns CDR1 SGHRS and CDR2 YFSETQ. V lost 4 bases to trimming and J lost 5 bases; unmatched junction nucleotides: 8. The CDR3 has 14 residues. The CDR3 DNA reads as TGCGCCAGCAGCGGGGTAGGACAGGTATATGGCTACACCTTC. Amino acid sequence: CASSGVGQVYGYTF.

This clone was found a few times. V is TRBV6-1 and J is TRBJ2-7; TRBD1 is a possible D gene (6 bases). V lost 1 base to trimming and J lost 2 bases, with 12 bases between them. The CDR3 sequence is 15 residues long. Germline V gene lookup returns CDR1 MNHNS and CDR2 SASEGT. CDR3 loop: CASSEEDSATYEQYF. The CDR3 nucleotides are TGTGCCAGCAGTGAAGAGGACAGCGCAACCTACGAGCAGTACTTC.

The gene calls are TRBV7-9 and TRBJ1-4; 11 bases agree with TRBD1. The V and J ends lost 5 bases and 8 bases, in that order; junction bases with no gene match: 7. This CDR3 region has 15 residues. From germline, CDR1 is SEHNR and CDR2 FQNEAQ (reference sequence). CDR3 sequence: CASSPWTGGEEKLFF. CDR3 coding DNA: TGTGCCAGCAGCCCATGGACAGGGGGCGAAGAAAAACTGTTTTTT.

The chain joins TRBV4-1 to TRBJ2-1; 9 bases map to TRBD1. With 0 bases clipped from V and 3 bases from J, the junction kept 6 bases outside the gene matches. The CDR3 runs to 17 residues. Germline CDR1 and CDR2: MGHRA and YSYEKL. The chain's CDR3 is CASSQDLGTGNYNEQFF. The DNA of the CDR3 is TGCGCCAGCAGCCAAGATCTGGGGACAGGGAACTACAATGAGCAGTTCTTC.

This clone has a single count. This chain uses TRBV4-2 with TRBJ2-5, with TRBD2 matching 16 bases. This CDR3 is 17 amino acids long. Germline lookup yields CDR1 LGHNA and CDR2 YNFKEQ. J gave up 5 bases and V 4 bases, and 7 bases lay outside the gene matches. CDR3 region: CASSLGTSGGAGETQYF. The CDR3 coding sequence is TGTGCCAGCAGCCTAGGGACTAGCGGGGGGGCGGGGGAGACCCAGTACTTC.

CDR3 coding DNA: TGTGCCAGCAGCTTCCGAATAGCGGGGCCCTCCTACGAGCAGTACTTC. This gives the protein CASSFRIAGPSYEQYF. V and J are TRBV7-9 and TRBJ2-7; 8 nucleotides line up with TRBD2. Per the germline V gene, CDR1 is SEHNR and CDR2 is FQNEAQ (reference sequence). This CDR3 is 16 amino acids long. Trimming removed 3 bases from V and 0 bases from J; junction bases left unmatched: 7.

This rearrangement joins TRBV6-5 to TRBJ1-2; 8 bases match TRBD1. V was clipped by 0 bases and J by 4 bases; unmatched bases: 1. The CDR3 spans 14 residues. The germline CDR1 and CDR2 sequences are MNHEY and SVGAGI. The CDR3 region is CASSYSDRVYGYTF. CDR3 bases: TGTGCCAGCAGTTACTCGGACAGGGTCTATGGCTACACCTTC.

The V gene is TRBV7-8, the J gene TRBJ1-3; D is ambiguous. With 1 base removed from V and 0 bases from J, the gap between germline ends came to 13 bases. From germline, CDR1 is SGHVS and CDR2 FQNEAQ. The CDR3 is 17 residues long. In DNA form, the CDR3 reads TGTGCCAGCAGCTTAGAGCGGCGGCGGAGCTCTGGAAACACCATATATTTT. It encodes CASSLERRRSSGNTIYF.

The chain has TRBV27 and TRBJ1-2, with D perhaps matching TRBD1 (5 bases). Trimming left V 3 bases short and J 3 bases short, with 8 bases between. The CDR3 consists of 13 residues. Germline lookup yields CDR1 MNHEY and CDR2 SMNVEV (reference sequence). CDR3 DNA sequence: TGTGCCAGCAGTTTTCAGGGCGACTATGGCTACACCTTC. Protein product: CASSFQGDYGYTF.

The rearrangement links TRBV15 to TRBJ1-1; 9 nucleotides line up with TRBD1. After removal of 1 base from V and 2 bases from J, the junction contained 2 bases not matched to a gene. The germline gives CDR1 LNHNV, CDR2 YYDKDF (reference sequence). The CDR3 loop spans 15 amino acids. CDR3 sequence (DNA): TGTGCCACCAGCAGAGGGACAGGGGAAAACACTGAAGCTTTCTTT. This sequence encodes CATSRGTGENTEAFF.